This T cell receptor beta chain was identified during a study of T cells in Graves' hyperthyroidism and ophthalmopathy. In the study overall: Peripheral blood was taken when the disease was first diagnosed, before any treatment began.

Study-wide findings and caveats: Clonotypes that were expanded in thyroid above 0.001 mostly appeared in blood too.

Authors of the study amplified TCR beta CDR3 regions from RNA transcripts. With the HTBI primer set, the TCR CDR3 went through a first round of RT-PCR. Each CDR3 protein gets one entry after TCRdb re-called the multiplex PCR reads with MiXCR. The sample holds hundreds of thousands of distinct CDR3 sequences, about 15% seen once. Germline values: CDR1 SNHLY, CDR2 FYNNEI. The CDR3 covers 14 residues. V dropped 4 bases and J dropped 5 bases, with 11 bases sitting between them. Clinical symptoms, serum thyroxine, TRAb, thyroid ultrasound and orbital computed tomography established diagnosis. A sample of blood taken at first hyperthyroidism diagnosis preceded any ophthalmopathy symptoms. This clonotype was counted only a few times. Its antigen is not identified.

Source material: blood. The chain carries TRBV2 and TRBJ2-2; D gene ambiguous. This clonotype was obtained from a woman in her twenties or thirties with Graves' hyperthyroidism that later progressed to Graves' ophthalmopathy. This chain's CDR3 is CASSALGSTGELFF. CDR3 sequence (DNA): TGTGCCAGCAGTGCGCTGGGATCAACCGGGGAGCTGTTTTTT.